What follows are 13 T cell receptor beta chains derived from one specimen sequenced in a study of blood T cell repertoires in COVID-19. Profiled with immunoSEQ multiplex PCR; TCRdb holds only in-frame clones, not every one. The data show tens of thousands of clones, around 86% seen once. Sequences were obtained from peripheral blood. These receptors came from a man in his 70s with acute or convalescent COVID-19.

DNA of the CDR3: TGCGCCAGCAGCGCCCCGGGACTAGCGGGAGTTGGGGAGCAGTTCTTC. Translated, it gives CASSAPGLAGVGEQFF. The chain is built from TRBV5-1 and TRBJ2-1, with 14 bases identical to TRBD2. J gave up 10 bases and V 4 bases, and 10 bases lay outside the gene matches. There are 16 residues in the CDR3. Germline V lookup: CDR1 SGHRS, CDR2 YFSETQ. Based on the CDR3 plus reference TRBV5-1 and TRBJ2-1, the full variable domain is KAGVTQTPRYLIKTRGQQVTLSCSPISGHRSVSWYQQTPGQGLQFLFEYFSETQRNKGNFPGRFSGRQFSNSRSEMNVSTLELGDSALYLCASSAPGLAGVGEQFFGPGTRLTVL.

The chain employs TRBV29-1 and TRBJ2-7; D is perhaps TRBD1 (6 bases). Trimming removed 6 bases from V and 2 bases from J, with 14 bases in between. This CDR3 contains 13 residues. Looked up from germline, CDR1 is SQVTM and CDR2 is ANQGSEA. The CDR3 protein is CSVEGHSAYEQYF. CDR3 DNA: TGCAGCGTCGAGGGACACAGTGCCTACGAGCAGTACTTC.

The rearrangement links TRBV7-9 to TRBJ2-7; D might be TRBD2 (6 bases). The V end lost 0 bases, the J end lost 3 bases, and 9 bases lay between the germline ends. Germline CDR1 and CDR2: SEHNR and FQNEAQ (reference sequence). The CDR3 is made up of 14 amino acids. The CDR3 coding sequence is TGTGCCAGCAGCTTAGCTAGCGGCCTCTACGAGCAGTACTTC. As protein: CASSLASGLYEQYF.

The gene calls are TRBV14 and TRBJ1-2; possible D gene TRBD1, 5 bases. V dropped 0 bases and J dropped 6 bases, with 14 bases sitting between them. The CDR3 spans 15 residues. Germline V gene sequence: CDR1 SGHDN, CDR2 FVKESK. CDR3 amino acids: CASSQDFPREDGYTF. Written as DNA, the CDR3 is TGTGCCAGCAGCCAAGATTTCCCCAGGGAAGATGGCTACACCTTC.

The chain combines TRBV4-3 with TRBJ2-1, with TRBD2 matching over 11 bases. The length of the CDR3 is 15 residues. The germline gives CDR1 LGHNA, CDR2 YSLEER. Trimming cost V 4 bases and J 4 bases; bases outside gene matches: 3. In DNA form, the CDR3 reads TGCGCCAGCAGCCGACTAGCGGGGAAATACAATGAGCAGTTCTTC. Its translation: CASSRLAGKYNEQFF.

The rearrangement uses TRBV19 and TRBJ2-5, with 9 nucleotides matching TRBD1. The CDR3 totals 14 residues. Germline V gene data show CDR1 as LNHDA and CDR2 as SQIVND (reference sequence). V trimming: 5 bases; J trimming: 4 bases; junction bases outside the gene matches: 5. CDR3 sequence (DNA): TGTGCCAGTAGTTTGGGACAGGGAACAGAGACCCAGTACTTC. It specifies CASSLGQGTETQYF.

This chain links TRBV4-2 with TRBJ1-1; D unresolved. The CDR3 length is 13 residues. Germline CDR1 and CDR2: LGHNA and YNFKEQ. Trimming removed 0 bases from V and 3 bases from J, with 5 bases in between. The CDR3 coding sequence is TGTGCCAGCAGCCAAGAACAGTACACTGAAGCTTTCTTT. It yields the protein CASSQEQYTEAFF.

In this sample, this clone turned up a few times. The chain carries TRBV18 and TRBJ1-5, with no clear D. V lost 3 bases and J 3 bases, leaving 12 bases between the germline ends. From germline, CDR1 is KGHSH and CDR2 LQKENI. The CDR3 consists of 15 residues. The CDR3 DNA sequence: TGTGCCAGCTCACCGATAAACGGGAACAATCAGCCCCAGCATTTT. This encodes CASSPINGNNQPQHF. Based on the CDR3 plus reference TRBV18 and TRBJ1-5, the full variable domain is NAGVMQNPRHLVRRRGQEARLRCSPMKGHSHVYWYRQLPEEGLKFMVYLQKENIIDESGMPKERFSAEFPKEGPSILRIQQVVRGDSAAYFCASSPINGNNQPQHFGDGTRLSIL.

The chain has TRBV20-1 and TRBJ1-2; D is unresolved. The CDR3 is made up of 11 amino acids. Germline V gene sequence: CDR1 DFQATT, CDR2 SNEGSKA (reference sequence). V was trimmed by 6 bases and J by 8 bases, leaving 13 bases between them. The CDR3 DNA follows: TGCAGTGCCCAGCGAGCGCCAGGCTACACCTTC. Protein: CSAQRAPGYTF.

This chain links TRBV5-1 with TRBJ1-3, with 9 bases lining up with TRBD1. The CDR3 spans 14 residues. Germline V CDR1 and CDR2: SGHRS, YFSETQ. Unmatched junction bases numbered 5, after V lost 6 bases and J lost 4 bases. CDR3 in amino acids: CASTEGTGGNTIYF. The CDR3 DNA reads as TGCGCCAGCACCGAGGGGACAGGGGGAAACACCATATATTTT.

V and J are TRBV4-1 and TRBJ1-5, with D maybe TRBD1 (6 bases). The CDR3 covers 13 residues. CDR1 and CDR2 from the germline V gene are MGHRA and YSYEKL. V was trimmed by 6 bases and J by 4 bases, leaving 10 bases between them. The CDR3 here is CASRHRVNQPQHF. The CDR3 bases are TGCGCCAGCAGGCACAGGGTGAATCAGCCCCAGCATTTT.

The chain carries TRBV12-3 or TRBV12-4 and TRBJ1-2; no clear D. V shed 5 bases and J shed 4 bases, with 2 bases lying between them. The CDR3 sequence is 10 residues long. The DNA for the CDR3 is TGTGCCAGCAGTCGCTATGGCTACACCTTC. Translation: CASSRYGYTF.

V gene TRBV7-9 combines with J gene TRBJ1-5, with D hard to call. Germline CDR1 is SEHNR and CDR2 is FQNEAQ (reference sequence). The CDR3 length is 14 residues. V was clipped by 4 bases and J by 4 bases, with 11 bases between them. This chain's CDR3 is CASSSVAVNQPQHF. The CDR3 nucleotides are TGTGCCAGCAGCTCAGTGGCAGTAAATCAGCCCCAGCATTTT. The complete variable domain, with remaining parts taken from reference TRBV7-9 and TRBJ1-5, reads DTGVSQNPRHKITKRGQNVTFRCDPISEHNRLYWYRQTLGQGPEFLTYFQNEAQLEKSRLLSDRFSAERPKGSFSTLEIQRTEQGDSAMYLCASSSVAVNQPQHFGDGTRLSIL.